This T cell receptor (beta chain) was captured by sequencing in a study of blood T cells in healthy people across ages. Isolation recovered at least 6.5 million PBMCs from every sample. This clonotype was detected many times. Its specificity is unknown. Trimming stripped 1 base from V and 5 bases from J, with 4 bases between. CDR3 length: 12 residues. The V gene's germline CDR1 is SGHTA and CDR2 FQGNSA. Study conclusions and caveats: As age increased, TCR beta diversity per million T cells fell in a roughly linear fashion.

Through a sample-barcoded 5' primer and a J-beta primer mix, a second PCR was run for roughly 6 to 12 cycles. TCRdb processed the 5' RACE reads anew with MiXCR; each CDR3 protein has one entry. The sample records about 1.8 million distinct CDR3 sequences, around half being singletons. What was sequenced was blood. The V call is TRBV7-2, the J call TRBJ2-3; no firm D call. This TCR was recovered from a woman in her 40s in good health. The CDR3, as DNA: TGTGCCAGCAGCTTAGATCGAGATACGCAGTATTTT. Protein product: CASSLDRDTQYF. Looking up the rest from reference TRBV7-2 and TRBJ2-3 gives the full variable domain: GAGVSQSPSNKVTEKGKDVELRCDPISGHTALYWYRQSLGQGLEFLIYFQGNSAPDKSGLPSDRFSAERTGGSVSTLTIQRTQQEDSAVYLCASSLDRDTQYFGPGTRLTVL.